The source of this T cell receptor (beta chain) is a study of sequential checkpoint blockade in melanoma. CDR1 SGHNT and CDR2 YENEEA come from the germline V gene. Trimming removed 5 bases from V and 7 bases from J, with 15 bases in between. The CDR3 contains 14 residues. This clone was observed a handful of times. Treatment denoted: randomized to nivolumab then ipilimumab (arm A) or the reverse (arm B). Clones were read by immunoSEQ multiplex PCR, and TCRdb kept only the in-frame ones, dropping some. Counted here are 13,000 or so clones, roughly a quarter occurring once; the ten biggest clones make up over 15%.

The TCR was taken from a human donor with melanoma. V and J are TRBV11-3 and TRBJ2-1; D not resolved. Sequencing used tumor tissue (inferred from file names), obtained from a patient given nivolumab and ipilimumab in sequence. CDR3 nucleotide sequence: TGTGCCAGCAGCCCATGGTCCCTACCGAATGAGCAGTTCTTC. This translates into CASSPWSLPNEQFF. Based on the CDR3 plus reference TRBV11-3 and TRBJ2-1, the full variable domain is EAGVVQSPRYKIIEKKQPVAFWCNPISGHNTLYWYLQNLGQGPELLIRYENEEAVDDSQLPKDRFSAERLKGVDSTLKIQPAELGDSAVYLCASSPWSLPNEQFFGPGTRLTVL.